What follows are 8 T cell receptor beta chains derived from one specimen sequenced in a study of blood T cell repertoires in COVID-19. Assay: immunoSEQ multiplex PCR; the TCRdb copy retains only in-frame clones and omits some. The sample holds 110,000 to 150,000 clones; around 80% are singletons and the top ten take 5.5% to 7%. The sequenced sample was PBMCs or T cells enriched from blood (not recorded which). Receptor source: a woman aged 45-65 years who had recovered from COVID-19.

This chain uses TRBV10-3 with TRBJ2-7, with 10 bases fitting TRBD2. The CDR3 covers 17 residues. V lost 0 bases, J lost 2 bases, and 7 bases stayed unmatched. Germline CDR1 and CDR2: ENHRY and SYGVKD. The CDR3 DNA reads TGTGCCATCAGTGAGTCGTTCTCTAGCGGGGGACCCTACGAGCAGTACTTC. Translated: CAISESFSSGGPYEQYF.

In this sample, this clone turned up a few times. The gene calls are TRBV4-1 and TRBJ2-5; 14 bases are shared with TRBD2. The CDR3 loop spans 17 amino acids. The germline gives CDR1 MGHRA, CDR2 YSYEKL. The trim removed 3 bases at V and 6 bases at J, leaving 9 bases unmatched. The CDR3 protein is CASSQGPGLAGVKTQYF. The CDR3 coding sequence is TGCGCCAGCAGCCAGGGCCCGGGACTAGCGGGGGTTAAGACCCAGTACTTC.

The chain uses TRBV28 and TRBJ1-5, with D tentatively TRBD1 (5 bases). Germline CDR1 is MDHEN and CDR2 is SYDVKM. Trimming took off 2 bases at V and 13 bases at J, with 15 bases between the two ends. This CDR3 is 13 amino acids long. CDR3 sequence (DNA): TGTGCCAGCAGTTTAAGGGGCATAGCGGCGCAGCATTTT. Its translation: CASSLRGIAAQHF.

The chain links TRBV19 to TRBJ1-5, with D perhaps matching TRBD1 (5 bases). From germline, CDR1 is LNHDA and CDR2 SQIVND (reference sequence). This CDR3 region has 15 residues. V was trimmed by 3 bases and J by 9 bases, leaving 18 bases between them. The CDR3 reads CASSMGQGSLGPQHF. The DNA for the CDR3 is TGTGCCAGTAGTATGGGGCAGGGAAGCCTCGGGCCCCAGCATTTT.

The genes are TRBV7-8 and TRBJ2-1; 7 bases agree with TRBD1. J lost 4 bases, V lost 7 bases, and 7 bases had no gene match. Germline CDR1 is SGHVS and CDR2 is FQNEAQ. The length of the CDR3 is 14 residues. The CDR3 coding sequence is TGTGCCAGCAAGATGACGACAGGGTACAATGAGCAGTTCTTC. It codes for CASKMTTGYNEQFF. The full variable domain, completed using reference TRBV7-8 and TRBJ2-1, is GAGVSQSPRYKVAKRGQDVALRCDPISGHVSLFWYQQALGQGPEFLTYFQNEAQLDKSGLPSDRFFAERPEGSVSTLKIQRTQQEDSAVYLCASKMTTGYNEQFFGPGTRLTVL.

The V gene is TRBV28, the J gene TRBJ2-7, with TRBD1 matching over 10 bases. V dropped 10 bases and J dropped 2; count of bases not matched to a gene: 8. The CDR3 runs 14 residues. Per the germline V gene, CDR1 is MDHEN and CDR2 is SYDVKM. The CDR3, as DNA: TGTGCCACCGGGGGGGACAGGGGAACCTACGAGCAGTACTTC. This gives the protein CATGGDRGTYEQYF.

CDR3: CASTKTGDLNTEAFF. The CDR3 nucleotides are TGTGCCAGCACCAAAACGGGTGACCTGAACACTGAAGCTTTCTTT. The chain recombines TRBV5-6 with TRBJ1-1; D uncertain. The CDR3 has 15 residues. Per germline, CDR1 SGHDT and CDR2 YYEEEE. V lost 6 bases, J lost 0 bases, and 15 bases lay in between.

The rearrangement joins TRBV5-6 to TRBJ2-5; TRBD2 might be the D (5 bases). The V gene lost 6 bases and the J gene lost 5 bases, with 17 bases spanning the gap. The CDR3 covers 14 residues. Looked up from germline, CDR1 is SGHDT and CDR2 is YYEEEE. The CDR3 DNA sequence: TGTGCCAGCAACGTGAGGGTCTCCAGGGAGACCCAGTACTTC. It encodes CASNVRVSRETQYF.